Sequencing of this T cell receptor beta chain was carried out in a study of CD8 T cells in Susac syndrome. Study conclusions and caveats: There were around 17 Susac-specific public clones in total CD8+ repertoires and several in CD8+ TEMRA repertoires.

FACS enriched CD8+ TEMRA cells, while bulk CD8+ and CD4+ were negatively isolated. cDNA came from around 0.5 to 1 ug RNA primed by random hexamers. TCRdb reprocessed the immunoSEQ multiplex PCR reads via MiXCR and lists one record per CDR3 protein. The sample consists of 70,000 to 85,000 distinct CDR3 sequences, roughly 95% of them appearing once. Worth noting for this clonotype: Its antigen is unknown.

The sequencing sample was made of CD8+ T cells from PBMCs. The TCR sequence derives from a human donor with Susac syndrome.

The CDR3 DNA is TGCAGCGTTGAGGCCCACAAAAACATTCAGTACTTC. Amino acids: CSVEAHKNIQYF. This chain links TRBV29-1 with TRBJ2-4; D call uncertain. There are 12 residues in the CDR3. Trimming left V 3 bases short and J 3 bases short, with 6 bases between. CDR1 SQVTM and CDR2 ANQGSEA come from the germline V gene. The whole variable domain, filled in from reference TRBV29-1 and TRBJ2-4, reads SAVISQKPSRDICQRGTSLTIQCQVDSQVTMMFWYRQQPGQSLTLIATANQGSEATYESGFVIDKFPISRPNLTFSTLTVSNMSPEDSSIYLCSVEAHKNIQYFGAGTRLSVL.